These 27 T cell receptor beta chains were all obtained from the same sample, sequenced in a study of CD8+CD57+ T cells in acquired aplastic anemia. The template for TCR beta VDJ and CDR3 sequence profiling was genomic DNA. TCRdb independently ran MiXCR on the reads; one entry per CDR3 protein. The table has about 68,000 distinct CDR3 sequences, roughly 50% seen once. Specimen: sorted CD4+, CD8+, or CD8+CD57+ T cells (not recorded which) from PBMCs. The source is a human donor in good health, serving as a control.

The rearrangement joins TRBV10-3 to TRBJ1-2; D gene uncertain. Trimming took off 0 bases at V and 4 bases at J, with 9 bases between the two ends. Germline V gene lookup returns CDR1 ENHRY and CDR2 SYGVKD. CDR3 length equals 14 residues. This CDR3 is CAISESMRSYGYTF. The CDR3 region has the DNA TGTGCCATCAGTGAGTCTATGAGGAGCTATGGCTACACCTTC.

Concerning this clonotype: A much bigger clone sits one base away, suggesting this may be a read error. V gene TRBV11-2 combines with J gene TRBJ2-4; D not resolved. The CDR3 totals 15 residues. The germline V and J ends were trimmed by 3 bases and 0 bases, with 9 bases remaining between them. The V gene's germline CDR1 is SGHAT and CDR2 FQNNGV. The CDR3 DNA is TGTGCCAGCAGCTTGCTCCCACCAGCCAAAAACATTCAGTACTTC. As protein: CASSLLPPAKNIQYF.

The V call is TRBV24-1, the J call TRBJ2-1; D is perhaps TRBD1 (6 bases). V was pared by 3 bases and J by 6 bases, with 17 bases between. Germline values: CDR1 KGHDR, CDR2 SFDVKD. The CDR3 runs to 16 residues. This CDR3 is CATSDAQGFPSNEQFF. CDR3 coding DNA: TGTGCCACCAGTGATGCACAGGGATTTCCGAGCAATGAGCAGTTCTTC.

This clonotype was observed a handful of times. The chain carries TRBV30 and TRBJ2-1; TRBD2 aligns across 7 bases. From germline, CDR1 is GTSNPN and CDR2 SVGIG (reference sequence). V lost 2 bases, J lost 4 bases, and 5 bases stayed unmatched. The CDR3 is made up of 14 amino acids. The CDR3 reads CAWSLGGPYNEQFF. DNA for the CDR3: TGTGCCTGGAGTTTGGGAGGGCCGTACAATGAGCAGTTCTTC. The full variable domain, rest sourced from reference TRBV30 and TRBJ2-1, is SQTIHQWPATLVQPVGSPLSLECTVEGTSNPNLYWYRQAAGRGLQLLFYSVGIGQISSEVPQNLSASRPQDRQFILSSKKLLLSDSGFYLCAWSLGGPYNEQFFGPGTRLTVL.

The J gene is TRBJ2-5, the V gene TRBV20-1; 11 bases agree with TRBD2. The length of the CDR3 is 16 residues. Unmatched junction bases numbered 11, after V lost 4 bases and J lost 4 bases. Germline CDR1 and CDR2: DFQATT and SNEGSKA (reference sequence). CDR3 nucleotides: TGCAGTGCTACTAAGACTAGCGGGGTGGATGGAGAGACCCAGTACTTC. It encodes CSATKTSGVDGETQYF.

J is TRBJ1-1 and V is TRBV7-9; 8 bases align to TRBD1. The CDR3 covers 13 residues. Germline CDR1 and CDR2: SEHNR and FQNEAQ (reference sequence). The V segment lost 5 bases and the J segment 3 bases; nucleotides outside the gene matches: 2. This CDR3 reads CASSPTGDTEAFF. CDR3 coding DNA: TGTGCCAGCAGCCCGACAGGGGACACTGAAGCTTTCTTT.

This chain uses TRBV11-2 with TRBJ1-6; TRBD1 matches 8 bases. The CDR3 runs to 17 residues. V shed 5 bases and J 6 bases; nucleotides not matched to a gene: 12. Germline assignment: CDR1 SGHAT and CDR2 FQNNGV. The DNA for the CDR3 is TGTGCCAGCAGCAGGGACAGGCTAACTCTCCGTAATTCACCCCTCCACTTT. This translates into CASSRDRLTLRNSPLHF.

The J gene is TRBJ1-1, the V gene TRBV6-1, with D possibly being TRBD1 (6 bases). The CDR3 is made up of 14 amino acids. Looked up from germline, CDR1 is MNHNS and CDR2 is SASEGT. With 4 bases removed from V and 1 base from J, the gap between germline ends came to 10 bases. In DNA, the CDR3 is TGTGCCAGCAGTGTTCTACAGGGGAACACTGAAGCTTTCTTT. Translated, it gives CASSVLQGNTEAFF.

This clonotype was detected ten times or more. V gene TRBV2 combines with J gene TRBJ1-1, with a tentative D call TRBD1 (5 bases). V lost 6 bases and J lost 0, with 17 bases in between. Germline V lookup: CDR1 SNHLY, CDR2 FYNNEI. The CDR3 is 16 residues long. The CDR3 reads CASSWTREEVNTEAFF. In nucleotides, the CDR3 is TGTGCCAGCAGCTGGACCAGGGAAGAGGTGAACACTGAAGCTTTCTTT.

This clonotype is judged medium-sized. The rearrangement uses TRBV10-1 and TRBJ1-6; D remains unclear. The germline V gene has CDR1 WNHNN and CDR2 SYGVQD (reference sequence). The CDR3 sequence is 13 residues long. V gave up 3 bases and J gave up 8 bases, with 8 bases separating them. The CDR3 region has the DNA TGCGCCAGCAGTGATACTCTTTATTCACCCCTCCACTTT. Translated, it gives CASSDTLYSPLHF.

This clonotype is medium-sized. The rearrangement uses TRBV25-1 and TRBJ1-2, with D tentatively TRBD1 (5 bases). CDR1 is MGHDK and CDR2 is SYGVNS in the germline V gene. V was clipped by 2 bases and J by 3 bases, with 7 bases between them. The CDR3 sequence is 13 residues long. CDR3 DNA sequence: TGTGCCAGCAGTGAAGGGGGAGACTATGGCTACACCTTC. It codes for CASSEGGDYGYTF.

In its sample, this clonotype was seen a few times. The V gene is TRBV20-1, the J gene TRBJ2-7; 12 positions match TRBD2. CDR3 length: 15 amino acids. Germline-derived CDR1 and CDR2 are DFQATT and SNEGSKA (reference sequence). After removal of 6 bases from V and 1 base from J, the junction contained 7 bases not matched to a gene. CDR3 sequence (DNA): TGCAGTGCCAAGACTAGCGGGAGACCTTCCTACGAGCAGTACTTC. It yields the protein CSAKTSGRPSYEQYF.

The chain links TRBV5-5 to TRBJ1-6; 9 positions agree with TRBD1. This CDR3 is built from 15 residues. The ends lost 4 bases at V and 9 bases at J; junction bases unmatched: 8. The V gene's germline CDR1 is SGHKS and CDR2 YYEKEE (reference sequence). The DNA for the CDR3 is TGTGCCAGCAGCCGGTCCGGGACAGGGAGTTCACCCCTCCACTTT. Its translation is CASSRSGTGSSPLHF.

V gene TRBV10-3 combines with J gene TRBJ2-7; TRBD2 is a possible D gene (5 bases). Trimming removed 2 bases at V and 7 bases at J, with 9 bases between. Germline V lookup: CDR1 ENHRY, CDR2 SYGVKD. This CDR3 contains 12 residues. CDR3 region: CAISELTGEQYF. The CDR3 DNA reads TGTGCCATCAGTGAGCTAACGGGGGAGCAGTACTTC.

This clonotype was recorded at least ten times. J is TRBJ2-5 and V is TRBV11-2; D unclear. The CDR3 sequence is 15 residues long. CDR1 and CDR2 from the germline V gene are SGHAT and FQNNGV. V was cut by 5 bases and J by 5 bases, with 18 bases left in between. The CDR3 region is CASSGFGPQWETQYF. The CDR3 DNA sequence: TGTGCCAGCAGCGGGTTCGGTCCTCAATGGGAGACCCAGTACTTC.

The J gene is TRBJ2-3, the V gene TRBV9; D gene unclear. Germline V gives CDR1 SGDLS, CDR2 YYNGEE. The CDR3 contains 9 residues. The ends were cut back, 7 bases at V and 6 bases at J, with 3 bases in the middle. The CDR3 is CASGDTQYF. DNA for the CDR3: TGTGCCAGCGGGGATACGCAGTATTTT.

This clonotype was recorded at least ten times. V and J are TRBV10-2 and TRBJ1-1, with a possible D match to TRBD1 (6 bases). The CDR3 length is 14 residues. CDR1 WSHSY and CDR2 SAAADI come from the germline V gene. The ends were cut back, 8 bases at V and 7 bases at J, with 20 bases in the middle. CDR3 DNA: TGCGCCAGCGAGGACGACAGGAGAAATGGTGAAGCTTTCTTT. Encoded protein: CASEDDRRNGEAFF.

This clonotype was recorded a few times. The genes are TRBV3-1 and TRBJ1-4, with 9 positions matching TRBD1. Unmatched junction bases numbered 12, after V lost 5 bases and J lost 8 bases. This CDR3 region has 16 residues. Germline V CDR1 and CDR2: LGHDT, YNNKEL (reference sequence). The CDR3 nucleotides are TGTGCCAGCAGCTCGGGACAGGGTTACATTAACGAAAAACTGTTTTTT. Protein product: CASSSGQGYINEKLFF.

Comment on this clonotype: This may stem from a read error, because a much larger clone lies one nucleotide away. The chain joins TRBV27 to TRBJ2-3; 7 nucleotides agree with TRBD1. Germline-derived CDR1 and CDR2 are MNHEY and SMNVEV (reference sequence). The V segment lost 8 bases and the J segment 9 bases; nucleotides outside the gene matches: 8. The CDR3 sequence is 12 residues long. The CDR3 DNA is TGTGCCAGCGGTACACCGGGACAGACGCAGTATTTT. As protein: CASGTPGQTQYF.

Concerning this clonotype itself: Being one base from a much bigger clone, this may be a read error. In this CDR3 the conserved last residue, phenylalanine or tryptophan, is missing, so a read error is likely. The chain has TRBV7-9 and TRBJ1-2, with D possibly matching TRBD1 (5 bases). Trimming stripped 6 bases from V and 4 bases from J, with 12 bases between. The CDR3 extends over 13 amino acids. The germline V gene encodes CDR1 SEHNR and CDR2 FQNEAQ (reference sequence). The CDR3 sequence: CASSAGAGYGYTL. Here the CDR3 DNA reads TGTGCCAGCAGTGCCGGGGCAGGCTATGGCTACACCCTC.

This clonotype has a count of ten or more. The chain couples TRBV20-1 to TRBJ2-1; a weak D match, TRBD2 (7 bases). Per germline, CDR1 DFQATT and CDR2 SNEGSKA (reference sequence). The CDR3 is made up of 13 amino acids. V shed 3 bases and J shed 9 bases, with 15 bases lying between them. CDR3 coding DNA: TGCAGTGCTAGCGGGGGCCCGGGGGGTGAGCAGTTCTTC. Amino acids: CSASGGPGGEQFF.

In this sample, this clonotype turned up many times. The chain recombines TRBV30 with TRBJ2-7; 8 bases are a match to TRBD1. The CDR3 is 12 amino acids. V dropped 3 bases and J dropped 7; count of bases not matched to a gene: 5. CDR1 and CDR2 from the germline V gene are GTSNPN and SVGIG (reference sequence). CDR3 sequence (DNA): TGTGCCTGGAGCCAGGGGGCCGGAGAGCAGTACTTC. It yields the protein CAWSQGAGEQYF.

The gene calls are TRBV7-2 and TRBJ2-7; D remains ambiguous. Germline loops: CDR1 SGHTA, CDR2 FQGNSA. The V and J ends lost 3 bases and 1 base respectively, with 10 bases between them. This CDR3 is built from 14 residues. CDR3 coding DNA: TGTGCCAGCAGCTTCACGACCGTATCCTACGAGCAGTACTTC. It specifies CASSFTTVSYEQYF.

The V and J genes are TRBV11-2 and TRBJ2-3; tentatively, D is TRBD2 (6 bases). The CDR3 is 18 amino acids. V lost 5 bases, J lost 1 base, and 22 bases lay in between. Germline V lookup: CDR1 SGHAT, CDR2 FQNNGV. Written as DNA, the CDR3 is TGTGCCAGCAGCGTGAGCAACCGGGACTCGGCGGGCACAGATACGCAGTATTTT. Translating it yields CASSVSNRDSAGTDTQYF.

V is TRBV29-1 and J is TRBJ2-7; 8 positions agree with TRBD1. The junction had 2 bases not matched to a gene; V was cut back by 7 bases and J by 3 bases. This CDR3 contains 11 residues. CDR1 is SQVTM, CDR2 ANQGSEA, per germline. The CDR3 DNA is TGCAGCGGCGGACAGGGCTACGAGCAGTACTTC. It yields the protein CSGGQGYEQYF.

Ten or more counts support this clonotype. The CDR3 reads CASSHPGTSGNTGELFF. The CDR3 nucleotides are TGCGCCAGCAGCCATCCCGGGACTAGCGGCAACACCGGGGAGCTGTTTTTT. The chain combines TRBV4-1 with TRBJ2-2; 11 bases are shared with TRBD2. The CDR3 has 17 residues. Germline V lookup: CDR1 MGHRA, CDR2 YSYEKL. J gave up 2 bases and V 3 bases, and 5 bases lay outside the gene matches.

This clonotype was detected many times. As DNA, the CDR3 is TGTGCCAGCAGTGCATCCGGGACAGGGCTTGGCTACACCTTC. As protein: CASSASGTGLGYTF. The chain links TRBV27 to TRBJ1-2; 9 bases are shared with TRBD1. Germline V gene data show CDR1 as MNHEY and CDR2 as SMNVEV (reference sequence). This CDR3 spans 14 amino acids. V shed 5 bases, J shed 7 bases, and the junction held 8 bases outside the gene matches.